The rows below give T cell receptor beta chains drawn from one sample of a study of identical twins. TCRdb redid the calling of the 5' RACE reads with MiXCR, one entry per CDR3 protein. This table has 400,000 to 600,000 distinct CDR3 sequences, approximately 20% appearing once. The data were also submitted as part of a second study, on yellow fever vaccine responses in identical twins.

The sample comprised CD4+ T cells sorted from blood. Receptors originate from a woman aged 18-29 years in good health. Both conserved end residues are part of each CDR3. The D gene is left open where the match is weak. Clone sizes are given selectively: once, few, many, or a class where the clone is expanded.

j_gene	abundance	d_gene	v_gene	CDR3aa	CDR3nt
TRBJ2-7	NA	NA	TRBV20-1	CSARVAGPSYEQYF	TGCAGTGCTAGAGTGGCGGGGCCCTCCTACGAGCAGTACTTC
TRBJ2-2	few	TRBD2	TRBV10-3	CAISSGVTGELFF	TGTGCCATCAGTAGCGGGGTAACCGGGGAGCTGTTTTTT
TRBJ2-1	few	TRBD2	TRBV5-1	CASSLASGTSGSDEQFF	TGCGCCAGCAGCTTGGCCTCTGGGACTAGCGGGAGCGATGAGCAGTTCTTC
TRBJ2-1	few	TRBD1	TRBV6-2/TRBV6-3	CASSWTGRHNEQFF	TGTGCCAGCAGTTGGACAGGCCGACACAATGAGCAGTTCTTC
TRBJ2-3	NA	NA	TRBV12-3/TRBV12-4	CASSLRGAETQYF	TGTGCCAGCAGTTTGAGGGGAGCGGAGACGCAGTATTTT
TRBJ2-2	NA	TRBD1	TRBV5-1	CASSNTWTGVEGELFF	TGCGCCAGCAGCAATACCTGGACAGGGGTAGAAGGGGAGCTGTTTTTT
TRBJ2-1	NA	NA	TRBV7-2	CASSLTAVSYNEQFF	TGTGCCAGCAGCTTGACAGCGGTATCCTACAATGAGCAGTTCTTC
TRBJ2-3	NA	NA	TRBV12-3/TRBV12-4	CASTPDSRDTQYF	TGTGCCAGCACCCCCGATAGTCGGGATACGCAGTATTTT
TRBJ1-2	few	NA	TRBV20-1	CSAKTGFNYGYTF	TGCAGTGCAAAGACGGGCTTCAACTATGGCTACACCTTC
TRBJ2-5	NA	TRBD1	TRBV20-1	CSATSGGGLTQYF	TGCAGTGCTACATCAGGGGGCGGTTTGACCCAGTACTTC
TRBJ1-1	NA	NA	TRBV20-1	CSARTGKYEAFF	TGCAGTGCTAGAACAGGAAAGTATGAAGCTTTCTTT
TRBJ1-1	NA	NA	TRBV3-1	CASRQAHFTEAFF	TGTGCCAGTCGACAGGCCCACTTCACTGAAGCTTTCTTT
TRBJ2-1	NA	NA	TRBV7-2	CASSPWTAYNEQFF	TGTGCCAGCAGCCCTTGGACGGCATACAATGAGCAGTTCTTC
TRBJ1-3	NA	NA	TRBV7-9	CASSLSQGSGNTIYF	TGTGCCAGCAGCTTATCCCAGGGATCTGGAAACACCATATATTTT
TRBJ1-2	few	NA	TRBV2	CASSERQGNYGYTF	TGTGCCAGCAGTGAGAGGCAGGGGAACTATGGCTACACCTTC
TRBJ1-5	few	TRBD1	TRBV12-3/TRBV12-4	CASKQGGIRNQPQHF	TGTGCCAGCAAGCAGGGGGGGATTCGCAATCAGCCCCAGCATTTT
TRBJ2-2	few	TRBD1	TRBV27	CASSKTGNPGELFF	TGTGCCAGCAGCAAGACAGGGAATCCCGGGGAGCTGTTTTTT
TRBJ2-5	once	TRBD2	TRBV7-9	CASSLPGLAEQETQYF	TGTGCCAGCAGCCTCCCGGGACTAGCGGAGCAAGAGACCCAGTACTTC
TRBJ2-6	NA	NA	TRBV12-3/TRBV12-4	CASTGIAADSGANVLTF	TGTGCCAGCACCGGTATAGCGGCAGACTCTGGGGCCAACGTCCTGACTTTC
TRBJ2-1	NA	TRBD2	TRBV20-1	CRGTSGPGRNEQFF	TGCAGAGGGACTAGCGGACCAGGAAGGAATGAGCAGTTCTTC
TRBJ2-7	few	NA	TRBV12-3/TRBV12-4	CASSFGLVDEQYF	TGTGCCAGCAGTTTCGGCCTTGTGGACGAGCAGTACTTC
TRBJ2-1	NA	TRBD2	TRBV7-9	CASSTGLAGEVEQFF	TGTGCCAGCAGCACAGGACTAGCGGGAGAGGTTGAGCAGTTCTTC
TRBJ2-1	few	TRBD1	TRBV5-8	CASSLRSAGGNEQFF	TGTGCCAGCAGCTTGAGGTCAGCAGGGGGCAATGAGCAGTTCTTC
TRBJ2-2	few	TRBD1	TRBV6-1	CASGTGTGGPAGELFF	TGTGCCAGCGGAACCGGGACAGGGGGTCCCGCCGGGGAGCTGTTTTTT
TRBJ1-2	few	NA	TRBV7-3	CASSLTGTGANYGYTF	TGTGCCAGCAGCTTAACGGGGACGGGAGCTAACTATGGCTACACCTTC
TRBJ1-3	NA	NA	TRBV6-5	CASSSGSRTGGNTIYF	TGTGCCAGCAGTTCGGGATCAAGAACAGGTGGAAACACCATATATTTT
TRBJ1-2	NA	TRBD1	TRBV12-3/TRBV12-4	CASSLDVRQGYGYTF	TGTGCCAGCAGTTTAGATGTGCGACAGGGGTATGGCTACACCTTC
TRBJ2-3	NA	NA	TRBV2	CASSEVGGSTDTQYF	TGTGCCAGCAGTGAAGTTGGCGGGAGCACAGATACGCAGTATTTT
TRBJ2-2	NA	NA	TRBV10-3	CATSRGAGNTGELFF	TGTGCCACCTCTCGGGGGGCCGGGAACACCGGGGAGCTGTTTTTT
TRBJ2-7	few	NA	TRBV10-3	CATLTELGAYEQYF	TGTGCCACCTTGACAGAGCTAGGGGCTTACGAGCAGTACTTC
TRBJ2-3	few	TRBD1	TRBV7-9	CASSFPRTGFITDTQYF	TGTGCCAGCAGCTTCCCCCGGACAGGATTTATCACAGATACGCAGTATTTT
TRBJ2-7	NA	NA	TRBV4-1	CASSLIHSTGTAYEQYF	TGCGCCAGCAGCTTAATACACTCAACAGGGACGGCCTACGAGCAGTACTTC
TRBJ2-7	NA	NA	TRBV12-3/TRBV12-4	CASRKDSQSYEQYF	TGTGCCAGCAGGAAGGACAGTCAGTCCTACGAGCAGTACTTC
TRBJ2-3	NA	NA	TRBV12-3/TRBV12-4	CASSLRLGNTDTQYF	TGTGCCAGCAGCCTCCGGCTTGGAAACACAGATACGCAGTATTTT
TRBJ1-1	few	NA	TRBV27	CASSANQGGAEAFF	TGTGCCAGCAGTGCCAATCAGGGTGGGGCTGAAGCTTTCTTT
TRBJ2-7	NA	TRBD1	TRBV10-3	CAVYRDSNYEQYF	TGTGCCGTCTACCGGGACAGCAACTACGAGCAGTACTTC
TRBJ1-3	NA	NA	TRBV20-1	CSVTGGGGNTIYF	TGCAGTGTAACGGGGGGCGGTGGAAACACCATATATTTT
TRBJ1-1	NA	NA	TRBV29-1	CSVLTGNTEAFF	TGCAGCGTGCTTACAGGGAACACTGAAGCTTTCTTT
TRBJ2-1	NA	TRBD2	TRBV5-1	CASSLAGTSGGFLYNEQFF	TGCGCCAGCAGCTTGGCCGGGACTAGCGGGGGGTTCCTCTACAATGAGCAGTTCTTC
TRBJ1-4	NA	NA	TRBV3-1	CASSLGRGKLFF	TGTGCCAGCAGCCTAGGGAGGGGAAAACTGTTTTTT
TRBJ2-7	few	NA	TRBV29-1	CSVEGTTSYEQYF	TGCAGCGTTGAAGGGACGACCTCCTACGAGCAGTACTTC
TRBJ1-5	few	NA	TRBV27	CASSFWGGNQPQHF	TGTGCCAGCAGTTTTTGGGGCGGCAATCAGCCCCAGCATTTT
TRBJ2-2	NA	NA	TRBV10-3	CAISGFGNTGELFF	TGTGCCATCAGTGGCTTCGGGAACACCGGGGAGCTGTTTTTT
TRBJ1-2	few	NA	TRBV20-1	CSARAPDPNYGYTF	TGCAGTGCTAGAGCCCCGGACCCTAACTATGGCTACACCTTC
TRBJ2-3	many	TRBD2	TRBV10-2	CASRTSGGLDTQYF	TGCGCCAGCAGGACTAGCGGGGGCCTAGATACGCAGTATTTT
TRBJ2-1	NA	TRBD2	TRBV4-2	CASSQDRASGSYNEQFF	TGTGCCAGCAGCCAAGATCGGGCTAGCGGCTCCTACAATGAGCAGTTCTTC
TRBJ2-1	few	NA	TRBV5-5	CASSSWGNYNEQFF	TGTGCCAGCAGCTCTTGGGGCAACTACAATGAGCAGTTCTTC
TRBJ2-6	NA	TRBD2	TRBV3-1	CASSQELGTSGSLGGANVLTF	TGTGCCAGCAGCCAAGAACTCGGGACTAGCGGGAGTTTAGGTGGGGCCAACGTCCTGACTTTC
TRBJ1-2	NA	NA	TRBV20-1	CSARAGGSHYGYTF	TGCAGTGCTAGAGCTGGGGGATCACACTATGGCTACACCTTC
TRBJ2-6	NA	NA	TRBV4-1	CASSPGHTGANDLTF	TGCGCCAGCAGCCCGGGACACACTGGGGCCAACGACCTGACTTTC
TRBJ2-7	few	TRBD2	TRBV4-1	CASSPQGASGRPLYEQYF	TGCGCCAGCAGCCCGCAAGGGGCTAGCGGGAGACCCCTCTACGAGCAGTACTTC
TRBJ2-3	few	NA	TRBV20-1	CSASEPFTDTQYF	TGCAGTGCTAGTGAGCCCTTCACAGATACGCAGTATTTT
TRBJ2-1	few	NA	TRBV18	CASSPPFSNEQFF	TGTGCCAGCTCACCACCTTTTAGCAATGAGCAGTTCTTC